This entry lists 26 T cell receptor beta chains sequenced from one sample in a study of shared clonotypes between healthy human individuals. Sequencing used immunoSEQ multiplex PCR; TCRdb keeps in-frame clones, though not all of them. Of fewer than 550,000 clones listed, 60% to 80% are singletons. Sequenced material: PBMCs. The receptors shown here come from a middle-aged woman in good health. Some clones in this sample may be carry-over from other donors' samples.

The rearrangement joins TRBV4-1 to TRBJ1-5; D unresolved. V lost 6 bases, J lost 5 bases, and 14 bases lay in between. The V gene's germline CDR1 is MGHRA and CDR2 YSYEKL. The CDR3 runs to 14 residues. In DNA form, the CDR3 reads TGCGCCAGCAGTTCCCGGCCGGACTATCAGCCCCAGCATTTT. Its translation is CASSSRPDYQPQHF.

To note about this clone: A read error is the likely source, as a far larger clone sits one nucleotide away. V gene TRBV7-3 combines with J gene TRBJ2-7; 10 nucleotides line up with TRBD1. Germline V CDR1 and CDR2: SGHTA, FQGTGA. CDR3 size: 15 residues. V lost 0 bases, J lost 3 bases, and 2 bases stayed unmatched. CDR3 sequence reads: CASSLTGTGDYEQYF. The CDR3 nucleotides are TGTGCCAGCAGCTTAACCGGGACAGGGGACTACGAGCAGTACTTC.

This chain uses TRBV28 with TRBJ2-3; D unclear. Trimming took off 1 base at V and 0 bases at J, with 8 bases between the two ends. The CDR3 consists of 15 residues. Per the germline V gene, CDR1 is MDHEN and CDR2 is SYDVKM. The CDR3 DNA follows: TGTGCCAGCAGTTTATTGGATTACAGCACAGATACGCAGTATTTT. Protein: CASSLLDYSTDTQYF.

This chain uses TRBV5-1 with TRBJ2-3, with TRBD1 matching over 8 bases. Germline lookup yields CDR1 SGHRS and CDR2 YFSETQ. V lost 4 bases to trimming and J lost 0 bases; unmatched junction nucleotides: 4. This CDR3 region has 15 residues. CDR3 region: CASSTRTGSTDTQYF. CDR3 nucleotide sequence: TGCGCCAGCAGCACCCGGACAGGGAGCACAGATACGCAGTATTTT. Complete variable domain (other parts from reference TRBV5-1 and TRBJ2-3): KAGVTQTPRYLIKTRGQQVTLSCSPISGHRSVSWYQQTPGQGLQFLFEYFSETQRNKGNFPGRFSGRQFSNSRSEMNVSTLELGDSALYLCASSTRTGSTDTQYFGPGTRLTVL.

This clone was recorded a few times. The chain combines TRBV6-1 with TRBJ2-2; 9 positions agree with TRBD1. V was clipped by 1 base and J by 3 bases; unmatched bases: 0. Looked up from germline, CDR1 is MNHNS and CDR2 is SASEGT. The CDR3 extends over 15 amino acids. CDR3 in DNA: TGTGCCAGCAGTGAAGGGACAGGGGACACCGGGGAGCTGTTTTTT. It yields the protein CASSEGTGDTGELFF.

This chain joins TRBV7-9 and TRBJ1-1; D is possibly TRBD1 (6 bases). Germline V CDR1 and CDR2: SEHNR, FQNEAQ (reference sequence). The V gene lost 5 bases and the J gene lost 0 bases, with 19 bases spanning the gap. The CDR3 runs to 17 residues. The CDR3 region is CASSALGGRTMNTEAFF. DNA for the CDR3: TGTGCCAGCAGCGCGCTGGGGGGGCGAACAATGAACACTGAAGCTTTCTTT. Supplemented by reference TRBV7-9 and TRBJ1-1, the full variable domain reads DTGVSQNPRHKITKRGQNVTFRCDPISEHNRLYWYRQTLGQGPEFLTYFQNEAQLEKSRLLSDRFSAERPKGSFSTLEIQRTEQGDSAMYLCASSALGGRTMNTEAFFGQGTRLTVV.

Many counts were recorded for this clone. V gene TRBV5-6 combines with J gene TRBJ2-7, with TRBD2 identical over 8 bases. The CDR3 loop spans 15 amino acids. Trimming cost V 4 bases and J 7 bases; bases outside gene matches: 13. The germline CDR1 and CDR2 sequences are SGHDT and YYEEEE. CDR3 nucleotide sequence: TGTGCCAGCAGCCCTGGGGGGGGACTAGTAGCGGAGCAGTACTTC. Its protein is CASSPGGGLVAEQYF.

The chain uses TRBV30 and TRBJ1-2; no clear D gene. The CDR3 loop spans 13 amino acids. Per the germline V gene, CDR1 is GTSNPN and CDR2 is SVGIG (reference sequence). V shed 0 bases and J shed 8 bases, with 13 bases lying between them. In DNA form, the CDR3 reads TGTGCCTGGAGTGTACCCCCAGTCGGAGGCTACACCTTC. It is translated as CAWSVPPVGGYTF.

This chain's CDR3 is CASGTSYSETQYF. The CDR3, as DNA: TGTGCCAGTGGGACTAGCTATAGCGAGACCCAGTACTTC. This rearrangement joins TRBV2 to TRBJ2-5, with 9 bases fitting TRBD2. J gave up 5 bases and V 9 bases, and 7 bases lay outside the gene matches. The CDR3 contains 13 residues. Germline CDR1 SNHLY, CDR2 FYNNEI. Based on the CDR3 plus reference TRBV2 and TRBJ2-5, the full variable domain is EPEVTQTPSHQVTQMGQEVILRCVPISNHLYFYWYRQILGQKVEFLVSFYNNEISEKSEIFDDQFSVERPDGSNFTLKIRSTKLEDSAMYFCASGTSYSETQYFGPGTRLLVL.

The chain is built from TRBV6-5 and TRBJ2-7, with a tentative D call TRBD1 (5 bases). Germline V gene lookup returns CDR1 MNHEY and CDR2 SVGAGI. Trimming pared 4 bases from V and 6 bases from J, leaving 10 bases between. The CDR3 sequence is 12 residues long. The CDR3 nucleotides are TGTGCCAGCAGTTCAGGGTTGCTCGAGCAGTACTTC. Translating it yields CASSSGLLEQYF.

The chain has TRBV18 and TRBJ1-1; unclear D gene. V was pared by 6 bases and J by 5 bases, with 19 bases between. The germline V gene encodes CDR1 KGHSH and CDR2 LQKENI. The CDR3 has 15 amino acids. CDR3 amino acids: CASSPSTDIRTEAFF. CDR3 in DNA: TGTGCCAGCTCTCCTTCGACCGACATTCGGACTGAAGCTTTCTTT.

The J gene is TRBJ1-1, the V gene TRBV11-2; D unresolved. This CDR3 contains 15 residues. The germline V and J ends were trimmed by 1 base and 1 base, with 10 bases remaining between them. Germline assignment: CDR1 SGHAT and CDR2 FQNNGV. In DNA form, the CDR3 reads TGTGCCAGCAGCTTAGCGGGCAGCCCGAACACTGAAGCTTTCTTT. This codes for CASSLAGSPNTEAFF.

This chain joins TRBV6-6 and TRBJ2-7, with TRBD2 matching over 11 bases. Germline V gene lookup returns CDR1 MNHNY and CDR2 SVGAGI (reference sequence). This CDR3 is 15 amino acids long. V was clipped by 6 bases and J by 6 bases; unmatched bases: 10. The CDR3 reads CASSVAGGPGAEQYF. The CDR3 DNA reads TGTGCCAGCAGCGTAGCGGGAGGGCCTGGGGCCGAGCAGTACTTC.

This chain connects TRBV6-1 to TRBJ2-7; TRBD1 matches at 8 bases. V lost 4 bases and J lost 7; bases outside the gene matches: 12. Germline loops: CDR1 MNHNS, CDR2 SASEGT. This CDR3 region has 15 residues. CDR3 in amino acids: CASSARTGIYREQYF. CDR3 sequence (DNA): TGTGCCAGCAGTGCCCGGACAGGGATCTACCGGGAGCAGTACTTC.

The V gene is TRBV5-4, the J gene TRBJ2-7; possibly TRBD1 or TRBD2 for D (5 bases each). Germline CDR1 SGHNT, CDR2 YYREEE (reference sequence). There are 16 residues in the CDR3. V gave up 4 bases and J gave up 3 bases, with 20 bases separating them. CDR3 DNA: TGTGCCAGCAGCAACGGACCGGGACGTAACAACTACGAGCAGTACTTC. It codes for CASSNGPGRNNYEQYF.

The chain links TRBV9 to TRBJ2-5, with a tentative D call TRBD2 (6 bases). V was cut by 5 bases and J by 0 bases, with 11 bases left in between. The CDR3 contains 14 residues. Germline V gives CDR1 SGDLS, CDR2 YYNGEE. The DNA for the CDR3 is TGTGCCAGCAGTTGGAGGGAAAACCAAGAGACCCAGTACTTC. It yields the protein CASSWRENQETQYF.

The rearrangement links TRBV2 to TRBJ2-1; D gene uncertain. The V end lost 8 bases, the J end lost 9 bases, and 8 bases lay between the germline ends. This CDR3 comprises 10 residues. Per germline, CDR1 SNHLY and CDR2 FYNNEI. The CDR3 nucleotides read TGTGCCAGCGGGCGGTCTGAGCAGTTCTTC. It codes for CASGRSEQFF.

The rearrangement uses TRBV7-9 and TRBJ2-1, with a possible D match to TRBD1 (5 bases). The CDR3 consists of 15 residues. In germline, CDR1 is SEHNR, CDR2 FQNEAQ (reference sequence). V lost 1 base and J 0 bases, leaving 7 bases between the germline ends. The CDR3 loop is CASSLGQGSYNEQFF. CDR3 bases: TGTGCCAGCAGCTTAGGCCAGGGCTCCTACAATGAGCAGTTCTTC.

V usage is TRBV7-2 and J usage is TRBJ2-5; the match to TRBD2 covers 7 bases. Losses at the gene ends were 1 base for V and 4 bases for J; bases not matched to a gene: 0. This CDR3 spans 13 amino acids. Germline-derived CDR1 and CDR2 are SGHTA and FQGNSA. This chain's CDR3 is CASSLGEGETQYF. Written as DNA, the CDR3 is TGTGCCAGCAGCTTAGGGGAGGGAGAGACCCAGTACTTC.

The chain recombines TRBV5-1 with TRBJ2-3, with 7 bases fitting TRBD1. Germline CDR1 SGHRS, CDR2 YFSETQ. CDR3 size: 15 residues. Losses at the gene ends were 4 bases for V and 3 bases for J; bases not matched to a gene: 8. The CDR3 sequence is CASSLVQGETDTQYF. CDR3 bases: TGCGCCAGCAGCCTTGTTCAGGGGGAAACAGATACGCAGTATTTT.

The rearrangement links TRBV7-3 to TRBJ2-7; 8 bases fit TRBD1. The CDR3 has 15 amino acids. Germline V gives CDR1 SGHTA, CDR2 FQGTGA. J lost 4 bases, V lost 2 bases, and 7 bases had no gene match. The CDR3 DNA reads TGTGCCAGCAGCTTACACCCAGGGGGCATGTACGAGCAGTACTTC. Its translation is CASSLHPGGMYEQYF.

The V gene is TRBV4-3, the J gene TRBJ2-2, with a tentative D call TRBD1 (5 bases). CDR3 length: 15 residues. In germline, CDR1 is LGHNA, CDR2 YSLEER. The ends were cut back, 0 bases at V and 6 bases at J, with 11 bases in the middle. For the CDR3, the DNA is TGCGCCAGCAGCCAAGAGCACACAGGTTCCGGGGAGCTGTTTTTT. It specifies CASSQEHTGSGELFF.

J is TRBJ2-1 and V is TRBV10-3; D possibly corresponds to TRBD1 (6 bases). Trimming took 0 bases from V and 6 from J, leaving 9 bases between them. This CDR3 region has 14 residues. Germline V gene lookup returns CDR1 ENHRY and CDR2 SYGVKD. Written as DNA, the CDR3 is TGTGCCATCAGTGAGTCTGGGACAATCAATGAGCAGTTCTTC. It yields the protein CAISESGTINEQFF.

The chain recombines TRBV6-1 with TRBJ2-2, with D tentatively TRBD1 or TRBD2 (5 bases each). V was pared by 7 bases and J by 7 bases, with 16 bases between. Germline CDR1 MNHNS, CDR2 SASEGT. This CDR3 is 14 amino acids long. The CDR3 protein is CASNFGGSDGELFF. As DNA, the CDR3 is TGTGCCAGCAATTTTGGGGGATCTGACGGGGAGCTGTTTTTT.

With regard to this clone: The same CDR3 is also encoded by other DNA sequences in this sample. The chain links TRBV19 to TRBJ1-1; D call uncertain. V dropped 1 base and J dropped 0 bases, with 0 bases sitting between them. Germline V gene lookup returns CDR1 LNHDA and CDR2 SQIVND (reference sequence). This CDR3 has 12 amino acids. This chain's CDR3 is CASSIVNTEAFF. The CDR3 DNA sequence: TGTGCCAGTAGTATAGTGAACACTGAAGCTTTCTTT.

A note on this clone: Other DNA sequences in this sample translate to the same CDR3. CDR3 nucleotides: TGCGCCAGCAGCTTGGGACTAGCGGGAACCTACGAGCAGTACTTC. Protein: CASSLGLAGTYEQYF. The V gene is TRBV5-1, the J gene TRBJ2-7; 11 bases fit TRBD2. Unmatched junction bases numbered 1, after V lost 0 bases and J lost 2 bases. Looked up from germline, CDR1 is SGHRS and CDR2 is YFSETQ. This CDR3 is built from 15 residues.